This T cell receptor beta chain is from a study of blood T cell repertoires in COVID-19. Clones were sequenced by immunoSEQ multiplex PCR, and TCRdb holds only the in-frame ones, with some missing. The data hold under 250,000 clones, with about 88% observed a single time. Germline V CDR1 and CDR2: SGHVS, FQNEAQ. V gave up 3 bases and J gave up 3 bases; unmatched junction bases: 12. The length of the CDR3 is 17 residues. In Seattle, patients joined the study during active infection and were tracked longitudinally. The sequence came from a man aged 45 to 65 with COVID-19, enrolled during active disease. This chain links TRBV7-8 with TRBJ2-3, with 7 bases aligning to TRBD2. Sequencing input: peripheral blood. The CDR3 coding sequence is TGTGCCAGCAGCTTGAGGAGGGGCCTGGGGGGGACAGATACGCAGTATTTT. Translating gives CASSLRRGLGGTDTQYF.